This T cell receptor beta chain was sequenced for a study of control samples from healthy donors and cancer patients. V was cut by 1 base and J by 4 bases, with 6 bases left in between. The CDR3 length is 12 residues. The germline V gene has CDR1 SGHRS and CDR2 YFSETQ. Clones were read by immunoSEQ multiplex PCR, and TCRdb kept only the in-frame ones, dropping some. The sample has 100,000 to 150,000 clones; under 95% are singletons. J is TRBJ2-7 and V is TRBV5-1; D is uncertain. This sequence was found in a man younger than 30 in good health. What was sequenced was blood. The chain's CDR3 is CASSLIGYEQYF. CDR3 nucleotide sequence: TGCGCCAGCAGCTTGATCGGGTACGAGCAGTACTTC.